The entry that follows covers one TCR beta chain sequence. Its cognate antigen has yet to be identified. No much larger clone is present one base from it, and per-base qualities are unavailable. Receptor libraries were prepared by the immunoSEQ multiplex PCR assay. TCRdb provides this immuneACCESS table in a form limited to in-frame rearrangements. Some clones are lacking; in checked studies, under half of them reflect an unresolved V gene, and why the rest are absent is not known. Across this sample there are about 72,000 clones, with about 90% seen only once. The ten largest clones capture approximately 0.84% of the sample. The record originates from a study of T cell changes during pregnancy in multiple sclerosis (dated by TCRdb to the late 2010s). Notes on the research overall: The study examined how the T cell repertoire changed over the course of pregnancy in women with multiple sclerosis.

At the junction V is shortened by 2 bases and J by 5 bases; bases outside the gene matches: 18. The germline V gene yields MGHRA for CDR1 and YSYEKL for CDR2. The CDR3 starts with the cysteine, ends with the phenylalanine, and has 20 residues. Only the CDR3 part of the read is kept: 60 bases, read in frame from the first base. Sequencing was performed on peripheral blood, taken in the second trimester of pregnancy. The origin of this receptor is a female donor with multiple sclerosis, enrolled in a pregnancy study. The chain links TRBV4-1 with TRBJ2-3, with TRBD2 identical over 11 junction bases. The CDR3 protein is CASSQSDGRVSGGAIDTQYF. The DNA sequence is TGCGCCAGCAGCCAATCGGATGGTAGAGTTAGCGGGGGGGCCATAGATACGCAGTATTTT.